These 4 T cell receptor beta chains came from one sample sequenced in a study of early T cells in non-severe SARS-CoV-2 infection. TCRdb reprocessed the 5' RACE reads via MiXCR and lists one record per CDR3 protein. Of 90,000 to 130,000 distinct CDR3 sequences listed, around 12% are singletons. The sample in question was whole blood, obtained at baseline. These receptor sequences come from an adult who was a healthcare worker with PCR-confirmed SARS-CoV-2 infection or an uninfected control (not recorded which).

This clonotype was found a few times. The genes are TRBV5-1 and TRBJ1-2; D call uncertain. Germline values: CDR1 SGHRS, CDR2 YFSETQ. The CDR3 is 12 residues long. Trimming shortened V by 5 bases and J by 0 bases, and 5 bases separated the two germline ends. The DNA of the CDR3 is TGCGCCAGCAGGGCCTCTAACTATGGCTACACCTTC. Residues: CASRASNYGYTF.

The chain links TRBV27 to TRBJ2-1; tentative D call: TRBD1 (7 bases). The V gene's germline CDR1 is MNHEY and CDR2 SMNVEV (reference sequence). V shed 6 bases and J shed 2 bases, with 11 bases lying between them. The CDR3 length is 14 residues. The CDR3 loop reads CASRGGGTYNEQFF. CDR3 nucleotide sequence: TGTGCCAGCAGAGGAGGGGGCACCTACAATGAGCAGTTCTTC.

As DNA, the CDR3 is TGCAGCGTTGACGCGGAGGGCACCGGGGAGCTGTTTTTT. It translates to CSVDAEGTGELFF. V is TRBV29-1 and J is TRBJ2-2, with D maybe TRBD2 (6 bases). Between the trimmed V and J ends, which lost 3 bases and 4 bases, there was a span of 9 bases. Looked up from germline, CDR1 is SQVTM and CDR2 is ANQGSEA. The CDR3 length is 13 residues.

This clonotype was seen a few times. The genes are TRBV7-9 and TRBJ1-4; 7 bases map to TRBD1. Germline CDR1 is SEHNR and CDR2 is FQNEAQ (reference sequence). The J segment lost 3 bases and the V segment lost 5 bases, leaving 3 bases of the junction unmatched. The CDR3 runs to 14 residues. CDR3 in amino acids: CASSRDSANEKLFF. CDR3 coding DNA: TGTGCCAGCAGCCGGGACAGCGCTAATGAAAAACTGTTTTTT.